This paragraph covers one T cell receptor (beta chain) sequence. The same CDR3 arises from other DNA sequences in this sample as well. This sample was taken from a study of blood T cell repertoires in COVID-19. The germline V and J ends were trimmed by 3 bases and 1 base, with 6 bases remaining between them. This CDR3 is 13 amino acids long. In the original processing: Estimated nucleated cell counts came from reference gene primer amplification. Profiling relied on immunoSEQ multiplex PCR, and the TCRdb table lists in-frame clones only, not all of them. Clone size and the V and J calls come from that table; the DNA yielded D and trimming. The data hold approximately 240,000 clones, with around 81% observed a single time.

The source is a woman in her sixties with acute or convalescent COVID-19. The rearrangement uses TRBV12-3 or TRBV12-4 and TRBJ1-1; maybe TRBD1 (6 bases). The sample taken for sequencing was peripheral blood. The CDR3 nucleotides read TGTGCCAGCAGTTTGGGGGCGAACACTGAAGCTTTCTTT. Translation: CASSLGANTEAFF.